One T cell receptor beta chain is described in this entry. Its specificity is unknown. The sample belongs to a study of post-analysis software for immune sequencing data. Study-wide results and limits: Controls showed significantly higher normalized Chao1 diversity than did multiple sclerosis patients. By F measure, samples from a shared preparation batch strongly co-clustered.

Built from TCR beta cDNA, the libraries had unique molecular identifiers in them. MiXCR, applied by TCRdb to the PCR reads, yields one record per CDR3 protein. The data contain more than 450,000 distinct CDR3 sequences, around 36% of them singletons. The clonotype was recovered from a girl aged 2-17 years with multiple sclerosis. The sequenced sample consisted of blood.

Written as DNA, the CDR3 is TGTGCCAGCAGTTTTACAGAAGACACCGGGGAGCTGTTTTTT. It codes for CASSFTEDTGELFF. V usage is TRBV27 and J usage is TRBJ2-2, with no clear D. The CDR3 sequence is 14 residues long. V was pared by 3 bases and J by 3 bases, with 8 bases between. CDR1 is MNHEY and CDR2 is SMNVEV in the germline V gene (reference sequence).